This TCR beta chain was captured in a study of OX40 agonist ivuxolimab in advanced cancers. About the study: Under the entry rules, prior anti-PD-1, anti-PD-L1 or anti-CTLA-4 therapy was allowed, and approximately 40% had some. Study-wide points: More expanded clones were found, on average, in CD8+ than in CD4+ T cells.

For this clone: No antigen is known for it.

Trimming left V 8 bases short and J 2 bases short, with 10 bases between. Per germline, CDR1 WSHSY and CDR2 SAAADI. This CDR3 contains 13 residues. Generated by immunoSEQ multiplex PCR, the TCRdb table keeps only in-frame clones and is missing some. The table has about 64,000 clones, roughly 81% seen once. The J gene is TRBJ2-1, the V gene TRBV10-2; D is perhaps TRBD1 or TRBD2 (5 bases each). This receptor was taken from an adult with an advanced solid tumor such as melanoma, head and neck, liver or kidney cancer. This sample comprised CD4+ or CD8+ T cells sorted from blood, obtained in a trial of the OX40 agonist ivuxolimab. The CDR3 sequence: CASGAGTYNEQFF. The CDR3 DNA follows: TGCGCCAGCGGGGCGGGTACCTACAATGAGCAGTTCTTC.